These 6 T cell receptor beta chains were all obtained from the same sample, sequenced in a study of vaccination and CD4 T cells after COVID-19. Their antigens are not known. Treatment here: roughly 10-day PBMC culture with coronavirus spike peptide pools or control peptides (ViraFEST assay). Cultured CD4+ T-cell DNA underwent Oncomine TCR Beta short-read sequencing. TCRdb used MiXCR to reprocess the PCR reads, holding one entry per CDR3 protein. Of over 12,000 distinct CDR3 sequences in the sample, around 60% were seen once. Sequencing was performed on CD4+ T cells from blood, cultured in vitro. These TCRs come from a human donor who had recovered from COVID-19.

This clonotype occurred once. The V and J genes are TRBV19 and TRBJ1-2, with D uncertain. The CDR3 runs to 13 residues. Germline loops: CDR1 LNHDA, CDR2 SQIVND (reference sequence). Deletions cut 1 base from V and 4 bases from J, with 7 bases between. CDR3 nucleotide sequence: TGTGCCAGTAGTATAGGGCTCAGCTATGGCTACACCTTC. Translating gives CASSIGLSYGYTF. Full variable domain (rest looked up from reference TRBV19 and TRBJ1-2): DGGITQSPKYLFRKEGQNVTLSCEQNLNHDAMYWYRQDPGQGLRLIYYSQIVNDFQKGDIAEGYSVSREKKESFPLTVTSAQKNPTAFYLCASSIGLSYGYTFGSGTRLTVV.

The J gene is TRBJ2-7, the V gene TRBV10-1; no reliable D call. The CDR3 contains 13 residues. Trimming cost V 4 bases and J 7 bases, with 14 bases left between them. Germline V gene sequence: CDR1 WNHNN, CDR2 SYGVQD (reference sequence). In DNA form, the CDR3 reads TGCGCCAGCAGTGCCGACCGTCAAGGTGAGCAGTACTTC. Translation gives CASSADRQGEQYF.

The V and J genes are TRBV19 and TRBJ1-2; perhaps TRBD1 as D (6 bases). This CDR3 contains 16 residues. V was pared by 4 bases and J by 5 bases, with 20 bases between. The germline V gene has CDR1 LNHDA and CDR2 SQIVND (reference sequence). CDR3 loop: CASSKIQGVGVYGYTF. The CDR3 DNA is TGTGCCAGTAGTAAAATACAGGGTGTTGGCGTGTATGGCTACACCTTC.

This sequence joins TRBV2 and TRBJ1-5; D gene uncertain. Trimming shortened V by 0 bases and J by 7 bases, and 7 bases separated the two germline ends. This CDR3 is 13 amino acids long. The germline V gene encodes CDR1 SNHLY and CDR2 FYNNEI. Here the CDR3 DNA reads TGTGCCAGCAGTGAAGCAGAAGGGCAGCCCCAGCATTTT. This encodes CASSEAEGQPQHF.

This clonotype has a handful of counts. The rearrangement uses TRBV7-2 and TRBJ1-1; D not resolved. The CDR3 extends over 11 amino acids. CDR1 SGHTA and CDR2 FQGNSA come from the germline V gene. V lost 2 bases and J 8 bases, leaving 6 bases between the germline ends. The CDR3 sequence: CASSLRAEAFF. The CDR3 nucleotides read TGTGCCAGCAGCTTACGAGCCGAAGCTTTCTTT.

V usage is TRBV6-5 and J usage is TRBJ1-5; tentative D call: TRBD1 (5 bases). CDR3 length equals 19 residues. Germline V lookup: CDR1 MNHEY, CDR2 SVGAGI. Trimming removed 0 bases from V and 6 bases from J, with 24 bases in between. In nucleotides, the CDR3 is TGTGCCAGCAGTTACTCCCAGGGCCCTATCGGGCAGCGGGGTCAGCCCCAGCATTTT. Translated: CASSYSQGPIGQRGQPQHF.